The clone carrying this T cell receptor (beta chain) showed up just a few times. Its cognate antigen is unknown. This sample was taken from a study of vaccination effects on CD4 cells after COVID-19. The CDR3 covers 12 residues. The V end lost 1 base, the J end lost 4 bases, and 4 bases lay between the germline ends. The germline CDR1 and CDR2 sequences are MDHEN and SYDVKM. The table came from immunoSEQ multiplex PCR; TCRdb's copy has only in-frame clones and leaves some out. This table holds some 68,000 clones, 70% to 85% found once. Before any sequencing was done, the ViraFEST assay used viral peptide pools to expand antigen-specific CD4+ T cells. Isolation of CD4+ T cells took place after less than twelve days of culture. Absence of prior SARS-CoV-2 infection characterized the vaccine recipients, who showed negative nucleocapsid antibodies. Culturing of under 2.5 million PBMC per well took place with approximately 10 IU/ml IL-2 and about 9.3 ug/ml peptides.

The chain recombines TRBV28 with TRBJ1-2, with D unresolved. The origin of this receptor is a human donor who received a COVID-19 vaccine. The sample in question was CD4+ T cells from PBMCs cultured with HCoV-OC43 spike peptides, obtained before COVID-19 vaccination. Documented subset: HCoV-OC43 spike overlapping peptide pool stimulation. The CDR3 spells CASSLSGYGYTF. The DNA of the CDR3 is TGTGCCAGCAGTTTATCAGGCTATGGCTACACCTTC.